This TCR beta chain stems from a study of T cells in Graves' hyperthyroidism and ophthalmopathy (dated by TCRdb to the late 2010s). Regarding the study in general: Peripheral blood was collected at initial diagnosis, before any treatment. To identify TCR V-J signatures that set the groups apart, the researchers used a discovery cohort of 90 to 100 patients, made up of around 40 with Graves' ophthalmopathy and around 58 with stable Graves' hyperthyroidism. An independent validation cohort of fewer than 20 hyperthyroidism patients and 15 or so patients who later progressed to ophthalmopathy tested prospective prediction of ophthalmopathy. The roughly 100 discovery patients were randomly split 7:3 into training and test sets. In about 6 Graves' hyperthyroidism patients, the study also compared T-cell repertoires from thyroid tissue with T-cell repertoires from blood. Once sampling was done, hyperthyroidism patients were given methimazole at a starting dose of 30 mg daily, whereas ophthalmopathy patients were given high-dose intravenous methylprednisolone. According to the paper, TCR Vbeta CDR3 sequencing was carried out on approximately 140 peripheral blood samples, which came from fewer than 50 ophthalmopathy, around 74 hyperthyroidism and approximately 17 progressor patients. Overall study outcomes, separate from this receptor: Sample size was not statistically predetermined, and blinding of investigators to group allocation was not performed. In validation, the model predicted progression to ophthalmopathy a median of roughly 6.1 months before onset, with around 70% sensitivity and 72.22% specificity. Blood samples also contained most of the expanded thyroid clonotypes (frequency above 0.001), which suggests that blood repertoires may reflect thyroid immune responses. Ophthalmopathy was separated from stable hyperthyroidism by a 13 V-J signature model, with over 85% sensitivity and about 81% specificity obtained in cross-validation and 80%/75% obtained in testing.

A note on this clonotype: Which antigen it targets is not known. Nothing much larger sits one base from this clone, and base qualities are not available.

The TCR beta CDR3 regions were amplified from the RNA transcripts. A first-round RT-PCR of the TCR CDR3 used the HTBI primer set with the Qiagen OneStep RT-PCR kit. Libraries were constructed in a second round of multiplex PCR, after which size selection and purification were carried out. Sequencing of the libraries was done on an Illumina HiSeq2000 using paired-end 100 bp reads. The original methods were these. Raw data were processed with SOAPnuke, discarding reads with adapters, uncalled bases, mean Phred below 15, or no exact constant-primer or identifier match. COPE v1.2.5 was used to merge high-quality paired reads, and clonotypes were defined as unique nucleotide sequences. Clonotypes were aligned to IMGT TRBV, TRBD and TRBJ reference segments using MiTCR v1.1. The analysis was restricted to V-J combinations with a frequency above 0.0001, which together covered just over 98% of the repertoires. A TCS score was defined as the ratio of F50 (clonal expansion) to E x V (chaos), with BLOSUM62-based TCRdist applied between CDR3 peptides within each V-J. Welch's t-statistics and random forest reduced roughly 540 V-J features to 13, which were used in a naive Bayes classifier (R e1071). Thyroid-blood repertoire similarity was quantified with the Morisita-Horn index. TCRdb reran the public reads through fastp at Q25 and MiXCR, keeping productive beta chains. Entries are consolidated by CDR3 protein sequence, retaining the most common genes and DNA. The V and J calls shown here were made by TCRdb, not taken from the authors' results. This sample gives hundreds of thousands of distinct CDR3 sequences in total; 14% to 15% of them show up just once. 3.5% to 4.5% of the sample is held by the ten biggest clonotypes.

Ophthalmopathy patients had moderately to severely active disease, with a Clinical Activity Score of 3 or more, a NOSPECS grade of 4 or more, and a disease duration of less than 3 months. Any patient with an uncontrolled infection, another autoimmune disease, pregnancy or lactation was excluded. Clinical symptoms, serum thyroxine and TRAb, thyroid ultrasound, and orbital computed tomography formed the basis for the diagnoses. PBMCs were isolated from more than 9 ml of fresh peripheral blood by Ficoll-Paque density gradient centrifugation. Total RNA was extracted using Trizol reagent, and RNA quality was assessed on an Agilent 2100 Bioanalyzer. The CDR3 measures 14 amino acids from cysteine to phenylalanine. CDR3 DNA is the only sequence kept; it has 42 bases, read in frame from the first base. V and J are trimmed by 2 bases and 4 bases, and the gene matches miss 5 bases of the junction. CDR1 GTSNPN and CDR2 SVGIG are derived from the germline V gene (reference sequence).

The sample comprised blood. The V gene is TRBV30 and the J gene is TRBJ1-5; 7 bases in the junction line up with TRBD1. This receptor was taken from a woman aged 40-49 years with Graves' ophthalmopathy. The bases read TGTGCCTGGAGTCGGGGACAGTCTAATCAGCCCCAGCATTTT. The encoded protein is CAWSRGQSNQPQHF. Here the CDR3 is joined to the reference TRBV30 and TRBJ1-5 genes, and the full variable domain is: SQTIHQWPATLVQPVGSPLSLECTVEGTSNPNLYWYRQAAGRGLQLLFYSVGIGQISSEVPQNLSASRPQDRQFILSSKKLLLSDSGFYLCAWSRGQSNQPQHFGDGTRLSIL.